One sample yielded the 15 T cell receptor beta chains listed below, sequenced in a study of T cells in Graves' hyperthyroidism and ophthalmopathy. The investigators amplified TCR beta CDR3 regions from RNA transcripts. In the first-round RT-PCR of the TCR CDR3, the HTBI primer set was used. One entry per CDR3 protein results from TCRdb running MiXCR on the multiplex PCR reads. The repertoire holds 540,000 or so distinct CDR3 sequences, with 15% to 19% as singletons. The material sequenced was blood. The source is a woman aged 25 to 39 with Graves' hyperthyroidism.

This clonotype was detected once. This may be a read error: a much more frequent sequence differs by one nucleotide. The rearrangement links TRBV10-3 to TRBJ2-7; D remains ambiguous. The CDR3 consists of 14 residues. Germline CDR1 ENHRY, CDR2 SYGVKD. The CDR3 spells CAVSDLVGRYEQYF. The CDR3 DNA reads TGTGCCGTCAGTGATCTCGTGGGAAGATACGAGCAGTACTTC.

This clonotype has at least ten counts. V usage is TRBV29-1 and J usage is TRBJ2-1; no clear D. This CDR3 comprises 13 residues. Trimming took 4 bases from V and 4 from J, leaving 11 bases between them. Per the germline V gene, CDR1 is SQVTM and CDR2 is ANQGSEA. The CDR3 region has the DNA TGCAGCGTTGTTTTCCAAGCATACAATGAGCAGTTCTTC. Its protein is CSVVFQAYNEQFF.

In this sample, this clonotype turned up many times. The chain links TRBV12-3 or TRBV12-4 to TRBJ1-4, with D perhaps TRBD1 (6 bases). V was trimmed by 1 base and J by 5 bases, leaving 11 bases between them. This CDR3 is built from 15 residues. The CDR3 nucleotides read TGTGCCAGCAGTTTAGAGGGGGGACCGAATGAAAAACTGTTTTTT. Its translation: CASSLEGGPNEKLFF.

In its sample, this clonotype was seen a few times. The chain uses TRBV11-3 and TRBJ2-7; TRBD2 agrees at 10 bases. Germline CDR1 SGHNT, CDR2 YENEEA. The CDR3 consists of 15 residues. The ends lost 8 bases at V and 1 base at J; junction bases unmatched: 8. In DNA, the CDR3 is TGTGCCAGCGGGCTAGCGGGAGCAAGATCCTACGAGCAGTACTTC. The encoded protein is CASGLAGARSYEQYF.

This clonotype turned up a few times. This rearrangement joins TRBV5-6 to TRBJ1-5; possibly TRBD1 for D (5 bases). The V and J ends lost 3 bases and 6 bases respectively, with 13 bases between them. Germline V gene sequence: CDR1 SGHDT, CDR2 YYEEEE. This CDR3 comprises 14 residues. The CDR3 DNA sequence: TGTGCCAGCAGCTACGCCCGAGGGGTTCAGCCCCAGCATTTT. The encoded protein is CASSYARGVQPQHF.

This clonotype has only a few counts. The genes are TRBV6-5 and TRBJ2-4; D not resolved. V was clipped by 0 bases and J by 0 bases, with 9 bases between them. The CDR3 extends over 16 amino acids. Germline lookup yields CDR1 MNHEY and CDR2 SVGAGI. The CDR3 loop is CASSYSQTRAKNIQYF. Written as DNA, the CDR3 is TGTGCCAGCAGTTACTCGCAGACGCGAGCCAAAAACATTCAGTACTTC.

This clonotype was seen at least ten times. V is TRBV9 and J is TRBJ2-7; D possibly uses TRBD1 or TRBD2 (5 bases each). This CDR3 region has 15 residues. V lost 3 bases and J 1 base, leaving 14 bases between the germline ends. Germline V gives CDR1 SGDLS, CDR2 YYNGEE. The CDR3 here is CASSARDGASYEQYF. CDR3 coding DNA: TGTGCCAGCAGCGCCCGGGACGGAGCATCCTACGAGCAGTACTTC.

This clonotype has just a few counts. This chain connects TRBV6-1 to TRBJ2-7; weak D call: TRBD2 (6 bases). This CDR3 comprises 15 residues. Trimming removed 8 bases at V and 1 base at J, with 18 bases between. Germline CDR1 and CDR2: MNHNS and SASEGT. The CDR3 loop is CASLSSAGLSYEQYF. CDR3 sequence (DNA): TGTGCCAGCCTCTCGTCCGCGGGACTGTCCTACGAGCAGTACTTC.

The CDR3 sequence: CATSDLSENQPQHF. CDR3 sequence (DNA): TGTGCCACCAGTGATTTGTCAGAGAATCAGCCCCAGCATTTT. V is TRBV24-1 and J is TRBJ1-5; D is undetermined. The CDR3 spans 14 residues. CDR1 KGHDR and CDR2 SFDVKD come from the germline V gene. V lost 0 bases and J lost 4, with 6 bases in between.

There are many counts of this clonotype. V and J are TRBV7-8 and TRBJ1-6; 9 positions match TRBD1. Trimming cost V 5 bases and J 7 bases; bases outside gene matches: 9. Germline assignment: CDR1 SGHVS and CDR2 FQNEAQ. This CDR3 is 16 amino acids long. This CDR3 reads CASSRTGTGINSPLHF. In DNA form, the CDR3 reads TGTGCCAGCAGCCGAACCGGGACAGGGATAAATTCACCCCTCCACTTT.

This clonotype appeared many times. This chain connects TRBV6-1 to TRBJ2-7; the D gene is possibly TRBD1 (6 bases). From germline, CDR1 is MNHNS and CDR2 SASEGT. V lost 8 bases to trimming and J lost 4 bases, with 18 bases between them. The CDR3 covers 14 residues. CDR3: CASVTRTAPYEQYF. CDR3 nucleotides: TGTGCCAGCGTCACGCGGACAGCCCCATACGAGCAGTACTTC.

This clonotype was observed a few times. The V gene is TRBV12-3 or TRBV12-4, the J gene TRBJ1-6, with D uncertain. V lost 6 bases and J lost 0, with 15 bases in between. This CDR3 region has 17 residues. For the CDR3, the DNA is TGTGCCAGCAGCCCGGACCCTAGGAGCTCCTATAATTCACCCCTCCACTTT. It specifies CASSPDPRSSYNSPLHF.

J is TRBJ2-2 and V is TRBV19; D gene uncertain. The CDR3 runs 15 residues. Trimming took 3 bases from V and 1 from J, leaving 9 bases between them. Germline V gene data show CDR1 as LNHDA and CDR2 as SQIVND (reference sequence). DNA of the CDR3: TGTGCCAGTAGTATGGGTCGGCTGAACACCGGGGAGCTGTTTTTT. Its protein is CASSMGRLNTGELFF. The variable domain in full, completed from reference TRBV19 and TRBJ2-2, reads DGGITQSPKYLFRKEGQNVTLSCEQNLNHDAMYWYRQDPGQGLRLIYYSQIVNDFQKGDIAEGYSVSREKKESFPLTVTSAQKNPTAFYLCASSMGRLNTGELFFGEGSRLTVL.

The sample holds many counts of this clonotype. J is TRBJ1-1 and V is TRBV2, with TRBD1 matching over 9 bases. Germline values: CDR1 SNHLY, CDR2 FYNNEI. The CDR3 covers 15 residues. V lost 6 bases, J lost 5 bases, and 10 bases stayed unmatched. DNA of the CDR3: TGTGCCAGCAGCCGCGATGGGACAGGGAGTACTGAAGCTTTCTTT. Protein sequence: CASSRDGTGSTEAFF.

This clonotype was detected ten times or more. The rearrangement links TRBV5-5 to TRBJ2-7; tentative D call: TRBD2 (5 bases). The CDR3 has 15 residues. V lost 0 bases and J 3 bases, leaving 13 bases between the germline ends. The germline V gene has CDR1 SGHKS and CDR2 YYEKEE (reference sequence). The CDR3 loop reads CASSLVGGFGYEQYF. CDR3 nucleotides: TGTGCCAGCAGCTTGGTTGGCGGGTTTGGCTACGAGCAGTACTTC.